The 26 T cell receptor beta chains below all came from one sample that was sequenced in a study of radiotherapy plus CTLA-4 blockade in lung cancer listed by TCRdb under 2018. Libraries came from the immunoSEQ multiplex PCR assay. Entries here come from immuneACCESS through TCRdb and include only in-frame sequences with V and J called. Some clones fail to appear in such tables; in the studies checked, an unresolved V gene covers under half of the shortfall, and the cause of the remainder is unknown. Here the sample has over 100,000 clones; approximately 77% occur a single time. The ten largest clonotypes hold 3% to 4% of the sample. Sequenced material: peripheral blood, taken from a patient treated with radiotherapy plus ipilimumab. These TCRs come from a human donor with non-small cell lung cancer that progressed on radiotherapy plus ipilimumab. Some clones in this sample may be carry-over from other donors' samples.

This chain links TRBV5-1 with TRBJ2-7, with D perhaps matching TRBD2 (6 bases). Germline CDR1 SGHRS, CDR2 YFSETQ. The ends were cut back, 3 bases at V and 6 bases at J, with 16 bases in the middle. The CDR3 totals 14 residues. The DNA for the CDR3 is TGCGCCAGCAGCTGGCTAGCGTTACCCTCCGAGCAGTACTTC. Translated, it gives CASSWLALPSEQYF.

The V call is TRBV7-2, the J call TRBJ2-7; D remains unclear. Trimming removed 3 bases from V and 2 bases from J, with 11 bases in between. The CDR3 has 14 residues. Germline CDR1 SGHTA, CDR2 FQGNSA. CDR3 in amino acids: CASSFIGITYEQYF. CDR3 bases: TGTGCCAGCAGCTTTATTGGAATAACCTACGAGCAGTACTTC.

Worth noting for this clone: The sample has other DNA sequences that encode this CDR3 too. The CDR3 here is CASKDPYEQYF. CDR3 nucleotides: TGTGCCAGCAAGGATCCTTACGAGCAGTACTTC. The chain employs TRBV2 and TRBJ2-7; D remains unclear. V was shortened by 7 bases and J by 4 bases, with 8 bases between the two germline ends. The CDR3 totals 11 residues. Germline loops: CDR1 SNHLY, CDR2 FYNNEI.

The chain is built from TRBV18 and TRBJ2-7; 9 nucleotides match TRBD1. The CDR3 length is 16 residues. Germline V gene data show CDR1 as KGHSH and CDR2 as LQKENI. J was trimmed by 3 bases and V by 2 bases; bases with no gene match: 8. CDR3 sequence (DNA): TGTGCCAGCTCACCAAAGCCCGGGACAGGGTACTACGAGCAGTACTTC. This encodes CASSPKPGTGYYEQYF. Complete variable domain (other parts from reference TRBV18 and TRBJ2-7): NAGVMQNPRHLVRRRGQEARLRCSPMKGHSHVYWYRQLPEEGLKFMVYLQKENIIDESGMPKERFSAEFPKEGPSILRIQQVVRGDSAAYFCASSPKPGTGYYEQYFGPGTRLTVT.

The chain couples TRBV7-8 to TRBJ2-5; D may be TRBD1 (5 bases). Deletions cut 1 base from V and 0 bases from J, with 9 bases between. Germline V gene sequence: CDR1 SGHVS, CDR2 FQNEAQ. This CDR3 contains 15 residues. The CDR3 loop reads CASSLVYRNQETQYF. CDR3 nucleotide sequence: TGTGCCAGCAGCTTAGTCTACAGGAACCAAGAGACCCAGTACTTC.

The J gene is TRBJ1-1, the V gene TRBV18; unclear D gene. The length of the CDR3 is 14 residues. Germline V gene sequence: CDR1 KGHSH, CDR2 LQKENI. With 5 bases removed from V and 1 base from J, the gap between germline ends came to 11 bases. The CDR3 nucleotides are TGTGCCAGCTCAGCCCTGGGGAAGAACACTGAAGCTTTCTTT. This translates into CASSALGKNTEAFF.

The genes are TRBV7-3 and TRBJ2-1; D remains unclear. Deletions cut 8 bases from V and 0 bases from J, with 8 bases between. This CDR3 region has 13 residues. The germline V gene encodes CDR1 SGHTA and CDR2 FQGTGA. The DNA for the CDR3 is TGTGCCAGCGGGCTCGACTCCTACAATGAGCAGTTCTTC. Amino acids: CASGLDSYNEQFF. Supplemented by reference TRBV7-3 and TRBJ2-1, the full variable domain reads GAGVSQTPSNKVTEKGKYVELRCDPISGHTALYWYRQSLGQGPEFLIYFQGTGAADDSGLPNDRFFAVRPEGSVSTLKIQRTERGDSAVYLCASGLDSYNEQFFGPGTRLTVL.

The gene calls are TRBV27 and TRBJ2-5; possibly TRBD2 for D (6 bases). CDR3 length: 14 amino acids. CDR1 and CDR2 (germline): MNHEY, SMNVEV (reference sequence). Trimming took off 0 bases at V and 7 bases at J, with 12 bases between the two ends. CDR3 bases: TGTGCCAGCAGTTTATCATCCGGGGGTATGACCCAGTACTTC. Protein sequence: CASSLSSGGMTQYF.

This CDR3 reads CSARDLGYTF. The DNA of the CDR3 is TGCAGTGCTAGAGATCTAGGCTACACCTTC. The V call is TRBV20-1, the J call TRBJ1-2; D gene unclear. CDR1 is DFQATT and CDR2 is SNEGSKA in the germline V gene (reference sequence). There are 10 residues in the CDR3. V shed 0 bases and J shed 8 bases, with 4 bases lying between them.

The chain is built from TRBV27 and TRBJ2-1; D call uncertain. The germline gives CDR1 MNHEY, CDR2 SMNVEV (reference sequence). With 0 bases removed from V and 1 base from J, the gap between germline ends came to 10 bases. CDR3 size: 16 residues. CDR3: CASSLSLGRSYNEQFF. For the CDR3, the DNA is TGTGCCAGCAGTTTATCATTGGGCAGGTCCTACAATGAGCAGTTCTTC.

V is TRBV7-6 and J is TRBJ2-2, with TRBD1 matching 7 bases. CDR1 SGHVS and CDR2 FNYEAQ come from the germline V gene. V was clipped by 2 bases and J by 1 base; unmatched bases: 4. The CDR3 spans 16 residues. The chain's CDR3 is CASSLFRTGNTGELFF. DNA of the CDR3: TGTGCCAGCAGCTTATTTAGGACAGGGAACACCGGGGAGCTGTTTTTT.

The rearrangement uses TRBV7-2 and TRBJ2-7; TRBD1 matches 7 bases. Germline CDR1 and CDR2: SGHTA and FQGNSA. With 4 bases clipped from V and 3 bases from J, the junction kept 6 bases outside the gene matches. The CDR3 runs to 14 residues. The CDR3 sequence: CASSYRQGNYEQYF. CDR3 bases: TGTGCCAGCAGCTATCGACAGGGAAACTACGAGCAGTACTTC.

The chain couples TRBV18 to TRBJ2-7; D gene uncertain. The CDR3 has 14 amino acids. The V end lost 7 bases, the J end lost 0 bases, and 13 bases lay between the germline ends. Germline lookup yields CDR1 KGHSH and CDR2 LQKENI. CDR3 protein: CASYPSVGSYEQYF. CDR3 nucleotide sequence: TGTGCCAGCTACCCAAGTGTAGGCTCCTACGAGCAGTACTTC.

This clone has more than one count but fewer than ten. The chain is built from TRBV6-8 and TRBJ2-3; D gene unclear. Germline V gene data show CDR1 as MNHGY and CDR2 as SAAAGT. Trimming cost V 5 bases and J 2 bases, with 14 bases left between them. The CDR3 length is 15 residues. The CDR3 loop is CASSLTYPFTDTQYF. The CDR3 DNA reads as TGTGCCAGCAGTCTGACATACCCATTCACAGATACGCAGTATTTT.

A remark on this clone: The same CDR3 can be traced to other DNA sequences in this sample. CDR3 coding DNA: TGCGCCAGCAGCTTGGACAGCACAGATACGCAGTATTTT. This encodes CASSLDSTDTQYF. The chain carries TRBV5-1 and TRBJ2-3; D gene ambiguous. The V gene lost 0 bases and the J gene lost 0 bases, with 2 bases spanning the gap. The CDR3 spans 13 residues. Germline loops: CDR1 SGHRS, CDR2 YFSETQ.

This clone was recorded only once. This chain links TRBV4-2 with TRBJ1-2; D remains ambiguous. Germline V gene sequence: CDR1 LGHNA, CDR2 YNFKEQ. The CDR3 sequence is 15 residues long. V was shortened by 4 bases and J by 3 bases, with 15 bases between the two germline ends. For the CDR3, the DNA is TGTGCCAGCAGCCCAGTAGAGTCAGAGGACTATGGCTACACCTTC. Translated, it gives CASSPVESEDYGYTF.

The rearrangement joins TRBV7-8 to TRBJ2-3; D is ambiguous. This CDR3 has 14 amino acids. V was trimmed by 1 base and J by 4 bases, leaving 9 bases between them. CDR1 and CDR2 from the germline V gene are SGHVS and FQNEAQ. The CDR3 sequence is CASSLEAQADTQYF. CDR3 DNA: TGTGCCAGCAGCTTAGAGGCCCAGGCAGATACGCAGTATTTT.

DNA of the CDR3: TGTGCCATCAGTGAGTCGGTCACTTCAGGGGAGCAGTACTTC. This sequence encodes CAISESVTSGEQYF. The chain is built from TRBV10-3 and TRBJ2-7, with D perhaps matching TRBD1 (5 bases). Trimming removed 0 bases from V and 7 bases from J, with 13 bases in between. The germline CDR1 and CDR2 sequences are ENHRY and SYGVKD. This CDR3 spans 14 amino acids.

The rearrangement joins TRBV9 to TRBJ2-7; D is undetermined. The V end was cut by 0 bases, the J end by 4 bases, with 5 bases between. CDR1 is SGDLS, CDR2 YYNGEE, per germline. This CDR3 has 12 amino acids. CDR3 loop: CASSVEGYEQYF. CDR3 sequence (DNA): TGTGCCAGCAGCGTAGAGGGTTACGAGCAGTACTTC.

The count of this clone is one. For the CDR3, the DNA is TGTGCCAGCAGCCATTTACGGGAGGTCGACACTGAAGCTTTCTTT. This codes for CASSHLREVDTEAFF. This sequence joins TRBV14 and TRBJ1-1; D is undetermined. Per germline, CDR1 SGHDN and CDR2 FVKESK. The CDR3 has 15 residues. Trimming took off 3 bases at V and 3 bases at J, with 14 bases between the two ends. Based on the CDR3 plus reference TRBV14 and TRBJ1-1, the full variable domain is EAGVTQFPSHSVIEKGQTVTLRCDPISGHDNLYWYRRVMGKEIKFLLHFVKESKQDESGMPNNRFLAERTGGTYSTLKVQPAELEDSGVYFCASSHLREVDTEAFFGQGTRLTVV.

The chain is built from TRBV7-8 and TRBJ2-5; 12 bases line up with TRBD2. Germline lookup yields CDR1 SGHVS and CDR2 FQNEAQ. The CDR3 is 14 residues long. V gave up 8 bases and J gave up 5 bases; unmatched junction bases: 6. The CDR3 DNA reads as TGTGCCAGCGCCGGACTAGCGGGGTCTGAGACCCAGTACTTC. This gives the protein CASAGLAGSETQYF.

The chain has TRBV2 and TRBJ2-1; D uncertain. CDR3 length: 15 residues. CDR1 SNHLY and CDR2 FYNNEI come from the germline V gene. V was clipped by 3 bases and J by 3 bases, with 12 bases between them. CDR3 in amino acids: CASSEPNPGYNEQFF. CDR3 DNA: TGTGCCAGCAGTGAGCCCAACCCGGGCTACAATGAGCAGTTCTTC.

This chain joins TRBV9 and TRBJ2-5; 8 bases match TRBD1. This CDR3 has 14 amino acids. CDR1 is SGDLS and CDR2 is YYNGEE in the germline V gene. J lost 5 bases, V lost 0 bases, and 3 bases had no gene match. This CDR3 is CASSVVGQAETQYF. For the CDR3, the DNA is TGTGCCAGCAGCGTAGTGGGACAGGCGGAGACCCAGTACTTC.

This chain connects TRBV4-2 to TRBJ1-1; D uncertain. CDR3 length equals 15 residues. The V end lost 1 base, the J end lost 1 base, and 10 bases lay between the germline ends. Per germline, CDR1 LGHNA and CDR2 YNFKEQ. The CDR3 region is CASSQAGRRNTEAFF. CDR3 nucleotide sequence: TGTGCCAGCAGCCAAGCTGGCAGGAGGAACACTGAAGCTTTCTTT.

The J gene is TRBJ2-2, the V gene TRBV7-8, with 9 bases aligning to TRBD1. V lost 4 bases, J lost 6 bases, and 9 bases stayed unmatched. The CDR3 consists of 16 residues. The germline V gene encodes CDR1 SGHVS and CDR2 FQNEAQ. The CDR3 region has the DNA TGTGCCAGCAGCTATGGGACAGGGTTGGACTCCGGGGAGCTGTTTTTT. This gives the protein CASSYGTGLDSGELFF.

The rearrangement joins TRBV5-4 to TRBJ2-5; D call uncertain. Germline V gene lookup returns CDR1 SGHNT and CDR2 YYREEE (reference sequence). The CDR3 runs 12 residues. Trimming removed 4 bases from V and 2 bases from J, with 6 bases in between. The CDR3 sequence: CASSTRQETQYF. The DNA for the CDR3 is TGTGCCAGCAGCACCCGACAAGAGACCCAGTACTTC.